The sequence of this T cell receptor beta chain was determined in a study of tumor-infiltrating lymphocytes in oesophageal squamous cell carcinoma (dated by TCRdb to 2016 to 2017). Inclusive of the bounding cysteine and phenylalanine, the CDR3 is 13 residues long. The read is trimmed to its CDR3 DNA, 39 bases read in frame from base 1. V and J are truncated by 3 bases and 9 bases respectively, leaving an intervening sequence of 13 bases. CDR1 and CDR2 are read off the germline V gene as SGHRS and YFSETQ. The library was produced with PCR. Data came from an Illumina HiSeq 2000. TCRdb passed the public sequencing reads through fastp at Q25 and MiXCR, retaining productive beta sequences. Rows are combined by CDR3 protein, so each entry shows the most common genes and DNA. The sample table shows around 26,000 distinct CDR3 sequences, and more than 35% are seen once. Jointly, the top ten make up 20% to 25% of the sample.

This clonotype was picked up many times. Its antigen target is currently unknown. No much larger clone exists at a distance of one base, and base qualities are not known. This receptor was identified in a male donor with esophageal squamous cell carcinoma. Sequenced input: esophageal tumor tissue. The rearranged segments are TRBV5-1 and TRBJ2-1; the D gene is not confidently resolved. The sequence in DNA is TGCGCCAGCAGCTGGACGCCGGCATCTGAGCAGTTCTTC. Translation gives CASSWTPASEQFF.